This T cell receptor (beta chain) was sequenced for a study of pediatric ulcerative colitis. Study-wide points: A couple of patients' blood samples yielded substantially fewer templates. In rectum, acute severe colitis had expanded clones and less diversity.

Germline CDR1 is LNHNV and CDR2 is YYDKDF (reference sequence). With 5 bases removed from V and 3 bases from J, the gap between germline ends came to 17 bases. This CDR3 has 15 residues. The survey-level immunoSEQ assay was used. The protocol was immunoSEQ multiplex PCR, while the TCRdb copy is restricted to in-frame clones and leaves out a portion. The sample includes around 20,000 clones, roughly 74% seen only once; the top ten take over 6.5%. A remark on this clone: Antigen specificity is unknown.

Rectal tissue came from one to two pinch biopsies taken at colonoscopy. No immunosuppressive drugs were given to ulcerative colitis patients before diagnostic colonoscopy. The specimen was gut tissue. This chain uses TRBV15 with TRBJ2-7; D is tentatively TRBD1 or TRBD2 (7 bases each). This TCR was sampled from a boy between 10 and 17 years old with moderate ulcerative colitis. The CDR3 DNA reads TGTGCCACCAGCTCCCAAGCGGGGACAGTCTACGAGCAGTACTTC. Translating gives CATSSQAGTVYEQYF.